This entry lists 21 T cell receptor beta chains sequenced from one sample in a study of memory CD4+ T cells and cytomegalovirus serostatus. Single viable CD3+CD4+CD8-CD45RO+ cells were sorted as the memory CD4+ T cells. TCRdb's table, derived via immunoSEQ multiplex PCR, lists solely in-frame clones and lacks some. The sample consists of about 25,000 clones, approximately 72% of them appearing once. The sequenced material came from memory CD4+ T cells from blood. The receptors derive from an adult in good health and CMV-seronegative.

There are a few counts of this clone. V and J are TRBV2 and TRBJ2-1, with D possibly being TRBD2 (5 bases). Germline V gene sequence: CDR1 SNHLY, CDR2 FYNNEI. V lost 5 bases and J 9 bases, leaving 14 bases between the germline ends. This CDR3 has 13 residues. CDR3 nucleotide sequence: TGTGCCAGCAGTACGACAACTAGGGTTGAGCAGTTCTTC. Translated: CASSTTTRVEQFF.

V usage is TRBV6-1 and J usage is TRBJ2-1, with TRBD1 matching 8 bases. The length of the CDR3 is 14 residues. Germline V gene data show CDR1 as MNHNS and CDR2 as SASEGT. V shed 4 bases, J shed 3 bases, and the junction held 2 bases outside the gene matches. The CDR3 bases are TGTGCCAGCAGTGGAACAGGGGGCTACAATGAGCAGTTCTTC. Its translation is CASSGTGGYNEQFF.

The gene calls are TRBV5-1 and TRBJ1-1, with D possibly being TRBD1 (6 bases). Trimming took off 3 bases at V and 5 bases at J, with 8 bases between the two ends. The CDR3 has 12 amino acids. Germline V gene lookup returns CDR1 SGHRS and CDR2 YFSETQ. The CDR3, as DNA: TGCGCCAGCAGCTCCCAGGGGACTGAAGCTTTCTTT. Its protein is CASSSQGTEAFF.

The gene calls are TRBV10-3 and TRBJ1-2; TRBD1 matches 7 bases. The V gene end was trimmed by 6 bases and the J gene end by 0 bases; junction bases not matched to a gene: 7. The CDR3 is made up of 15 amino acids. The germline V gene has CDR1 ENHRY and CDR2 SYGVKD. CDR3 DNA: TGTGCCATCAGCCAAGACAGGGAGTCTAACTATGGCTACACCTTC. Amino acids: CAISQDRESNYGYTF.

CDR3 loop: CASSLGTEDTEAFF. CDR3 bases: TGTGCCAGCAGCTTAGGGACGGAGGACACTGAAGCTTTCTTT. The V gene is TRBV11-2, the J gene TRBJ1-1; no reliable D call. The germline V gene has CDR1 SGHAT and CDR2 FQNNGV. Between the trimmed V and J ends, which lost 1 base and 3 bases, there was a span of 9 bases. The CDR3 totals 14 residues.

The CDR3 loop is CASSFPQGDGYTF. The DNA of the CDR3 is TGTGCCAGCAGTTTCCCCCAGGGGGATGGCTACACCTTC. The V gene is TRBV27, the J gene TRBJ1-2, with 7 bases that match TRBD1. CDR1 is MNHEY, CDR2 SMNVEV, per germline (reference sequence). This CDR3 has 13 residues. With 3 bases clipped from V and 6 bases from J, the junction kept 4 bases outside the gene matches.

This chain links TRBV7-8 with TRBJ2-5; D possibly corresponds to TRBD1 (6 bases). V was pared by 5 bases and J by 4 bases, with 14 bases between. The CDR3 has 14 residues. Germline lookup yields CDR1 SGHVS and CDR2 FQNEAQ. In DNA form, the CDR3 reads TGTGCCAGCAGCGAACAGGGCGGAGTAGAGACCCAGTACTTC. It yields the protein CASSEQGGVETQYF. The complete variable domain, with remaining parts taken from reference TRBV7-8 and TRBJ2-5, reads GAGVSQSPRYKVAKRGQDVALRCDPISGHVSLFWYQQALGQGPEFLTYFQNEAQLDKSGLPSDRFFAERPEGSVSTLKIQRTQQEDSAVYLCASSEQGGVETQYFGPGTRLLVL.

The rearrangement uses TRBV7-2 and TRBJ1-5; D may be TRBD1 (5 bases). Trimming left V 4 bases short and J 7 bases short, with 14 bases between. Looked up from germline, CDR1 is SGHTA and CDR2 is FQGNSA. CDR3 size: 14 residues. CDR3 amino acids: CASSSQGREQPQHF. The CDR3 DNA reads as TGTGCCAGCAGCTCGCAGGGTCGCGAACAGCCCCAGCATTTT.

The V gene is TRBV2, the J gene TRBJ2-1; TRBD2 matches at 12 bases. From germline, CDR1 is SNHLY and CDR2 FYNNEI. This CDR3 is 14 amino acids long. V was clipped by 7 bases and J by 7 bases; unmatched bases: 5. The CDR3 protein is CASTWTSGANEQFF. The CDR3 nucleotides are TGTGCCAGCACTTGGACTAGCGGGGCAAATGAGCAGTTCTTC.

The V gene is TRBV19, the J gene TRBJ1-2; D is undetermined. This CDR3 is 15 amino acids long. Trimming removed 5 bases from V and 7 bases from J, with 20 bases in between. The germline CDR1 and CDR2 sequences are LNHDA and SQIVND (reference sequence). CDR3 bases: TGTGCCAGTAGTCCCCCGGTCGCCAGGTCGGTTGGCTACACCTTC. Amino acids: CASSPPVARSVGYTF.

The chain carries TRBV27 and TRBJ1-4, with a weak D call TRBD1 (5 bases). V was pared by 5 bases and J by 4 bases, with 17 bases between. This CDR3 comprises 16 residues. CDR1 and CDR2 from the germline V gene are MNHEY and SMNVEV (reference sequence). The chain's CDR3 is CASSLRGFWGNEKLFF. CDR3 DNA sequence: TGTGCCAGCAGTCTAAGGGGATTTTGGGGTAATGAAAAACTGTTTTTT.

This clone was detected a few times. The J gene is TRBJ1-1, the V gene TRBV4-3; weak D call: TRBD1 (5 bases). Trimming removed 0 bases from V and 1 base from J, with 15 bases in between. The CDR3 runs to 17 residues. The germline V gene encodes CDR1 LGHNA and CDR2 YSLEER. The CDR3 sequence is CASSQDVQGWTNTEAFF. Here the CDR3 DNA reads TGCGCCAGCAGCCAAGATGTCCAGGGTTGGACGAACACTGAAGCTTTCTTT.

The chain uses TRBV18 and TRBJ1-1; unclear D gene. Germline V lookup: CDR1 KGHSH, CDR2 LQKENI. Trimming took 3 bases from V and 0 from J, leaving 14 bases between them. The CDR3 is 16 amino acids. Written as DNA, the CDR3 is TGTGCCAGCTCACCCGATCCCTCGGCCCTGAACACTGAAGCTTTCTTT. Residues: CASSPDPSALNTEAFF.

In regard to this clone: Other nucleotide sequences from this sample produce the same CDR3. The rearrangement uses TRBV6-5 and TRBJ1-1; perhaps TRBD1 as D (5 bases). The CDR3 length is 14 residues. CDR1 is MNHEY, CDR2 SVGAGI, per germline. V dropped 1 base and J dropped 5 bases, with 11 bases sitting between them. CDR3 loop: CASSYLQGGTEAFF. CDR3 DNA sequence: TGTGCCAGCAGTTACTTGCAGGGAGGGACTGAAGCTTTCTTT.

The chain combines TRBV4-2 with TRBJ2-2, with TRBD1 matching 7 bases. V lost 5 bases, J lost 8 bases, and 11 bases stayed unmatched. Germline V gene lookup returns CDR1 LGHNA and CDR2 YNFKEQ. CDR3 length equals 15 residues. The DNA for the CDR3 is TGTGCCAGCAGCTCGGGGACAGATCGTATTGGGGAGCTGTTTTTT. Protein: CASSSGTDRIGELFF.

The chain couples TRBV5-1 to TRBJ2-5; 7 nucleotides match TRBD2. The CDR3 sequence is 15 residues long. The ends lost 6 bases at V and 3 bases at J; junction bases unmatched: 11. CDR1 and CDR2 (germline): SGHRS, YFSETQ. CDR3 DNA sequence: TGCGCCAGCAAAAACACCGGGACTACCGAAGAGACCCAGTACTTC. Its translation: CASKNTGTTEETQYF.

The chain has TRBV4-2 and TRBJ1-5; 11 bases map to TRBD1. The CDR3 loop spans 18 amino acids. V shed 2 bases, J shed 6 bases, and the junction held 12 bases outside the gene matches. Germline V lookup: CDR1 LGHNA, CDR2 YNFKEQ. The CDR3, as DNA: TGTGCCAGCAGCCAACGAACTCCCGGACAGGGGGCTGTTCAGCCCCAGCATTTT. Its translation is CASSQRTPGQGAVQPQHF.

The chain recombines TRBV7-9 with TRBJ1-1; no clear D. CDR1 is SEHNR, CDR2 FQNEAQ, per germline (reference sequence). The CDR3 contains 13 residues. V was clipped by 5 bases and J by 7 bases, with 14 bases between them. CDR3 amino acids: CASSRIIGSEAFF. CDR3 DNA sequence: TGTGCCAGCAGCCGCATCATTGGGAGTGAAGCTTTCTTT.

The rearrangement uses TRBV6-6 and TRBJ1-3; 8 bases line up with TRBD1. V trimming: 5 bases; J trimming: 6 bases; junction bases outside the gene matches: 6. This CDR3 is 14 amino acids long. Germline assignment: CDR1 MNHNY and CDR2 SVGAGI (reference sequence). CDR3 in DNA: TGTGCCAGCAGTCCCTCAGGGGGCGTAAACACCATATATTTT. Protein sequence: CASSPSGGVNTIYF.

This clone was recorded once. This chain links TRBV9 with TRBJ1-5; D is unclear. The ends were cut back, 1 base at V and 6 bases at J, with 8 bases in the middle. The germline V gene has CDR1 SGDLS and CDR2 YYNGEE. The CDR3 loop spans 13 amino acids. As DNA, the CDR3 is TGTGCCAGCAGCGTACGGATGGGTCAGCCCCAGCATTTT. Protein product: CASSVRMGQPQHF.

The chain couples TRBV5-1 to TRBJ1-4; TRBD1 is a possible D gene (5 bases). The CDR3 is made up of 15 amino acids. Trimming removed 5 bases at V and 1 base at J, with 12 bases between. Germline V gene data show CDR1 as SGHRS and CDR2 as YFSETQ. CDR3 sequence reads: CASRSGQLTNEKLFF. The DNA for the CDR3 is TGCGCCAGCAGATCCGGACAATTAACTAATGAAAAACTGTTTTTT.